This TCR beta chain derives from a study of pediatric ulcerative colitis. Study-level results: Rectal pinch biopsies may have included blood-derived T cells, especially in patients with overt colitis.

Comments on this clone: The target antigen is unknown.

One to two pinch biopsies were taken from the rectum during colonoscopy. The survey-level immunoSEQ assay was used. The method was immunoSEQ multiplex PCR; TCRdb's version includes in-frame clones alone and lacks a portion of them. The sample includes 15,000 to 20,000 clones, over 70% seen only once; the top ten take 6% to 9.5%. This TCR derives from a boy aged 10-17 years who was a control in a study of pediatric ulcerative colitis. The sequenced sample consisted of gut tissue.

The CDR3 coding sequence is TGTGCCAGTAGTATCCGAGGAGAGACCCAGTACTTC. Protein sequence: CASSIRGETQYF. The V call is TRBV19, the J call TRBJ2-5, with unresolved D. The ends were cut back, 3 bases at V and 4 bases at J, with 6 bases in the middle. The CDR3 is made up of 12 amino acids. Germline V gene lookup returns CDR1 LNHDA and CDR2 SQIVND (reference sequence).